Presented here are 28 T cell receptor beta chains from one specimen sequenced in a study of cytomegalovirus exposure and HLA in healthy donors. The study ran its PCR with 60 Vbeta and 13 Jbeta primers. Profiled with immunoSEQ multiplex PCR; TCRdb holds only in-frame clones, not every one. The sample lists around 170,000 clones, about 80% occurring once. Sequencing used PBMCs. The receptors derive from a man aged 55 to 70 in good health and CMV-seronegative.

For this clone: Within the sample, other DNA sequences also encode this same CDR3. The V gene is TRBV7-2, the J gene TRBJ2-3; 7 bases map to TRBD2. The CDR3 loop spans 14 amino acids. The J segment lost 3 bases and the V segment lost 1 base, leaving 1 base of the junction unmatched. Germline V gene data show CDR1 as SGHTA and CDR2 as FQGNSA. This CDR3 reads CASSLVGGTDTQYF. CDR3 DNA: TGTGCCAGCAGCTTAGTGGGAGGGACAGATACGCAGTATTTT.

The gene calls are TRBV9 and TRBJ2-7; D call uncertain. The V and J ends lost 1 base and 0 bases respectively, with 14 bases between them. The CDR3 spans 16 residues. The germline gives CDR1 SGDLS, CDR2 YYNGEE. CDR3 nucleotide sequence: TGTGCCAGCAGCGTAAAGGCGCGGTCGAACTCCTACGAGCAGTACTTC. It yields the protein CASSVKARSNSYEQYF.

V and J are TRBV30 and TRBJ1-5; the D gene is possibly TRBD1 (5 bases). The germline gives CDR1 GTSNPN, CDR2 SVGIG (reference sequence). Trimming removed 2 bases at V and 6 bases at J, with 11 bases between. The length of the CDR3 is 13 residues. This CDR3 reads CAWSRGEGQPQHF. CDR3 in DNA: TGTGCCTGGAGTCGGGGGGAGGGTCAGCCCCAGCATTTT.

This chain connects TRBV9 to TRBJ2-2, with a tentative D call TRBD2 (5 bases). CDR1 and CDR2 from the germline V gene are SGDLS and YYNGEE. The CDR3 loop spans 14 amino acids. The ends were cut back, 0 bases at V and 5 bases at J, with 8 bases in the middle. CDR3 coding DNA: TGTGCCAGCAGCGTAGCTTGGAGGACCGGGGAGCTGTTTTTT. This gives the protein CASSVAWRTGELFF.

The chain uses TRBV11-2 and TRBJ2-1; 9 bases line up with TRBD1. Germline loops: CDR1 SGHAT, CDR2 FQNNGV. J was trimmed by 9 bases and V by 2 bases; bases with no gene match: 11. The CDR3 extends over 16 amino acids. CDR3 loop: CASSLFGTGHQGEQFF. The CDR3 DNA reads as TGTGCCAGCAGCTTATTTGGGACAGGGCACCAGGGTGAGCAGTTCTTC. The full variable domain, completed using reference TRBV11-2 and TRBJ2-1, is EAGVAQSPRYKIIEKRQSVAFWCNPISGHATLYWYQQILGQGPKLLIQFQNNGVVDDSQLPKDRFSAERLKGVDSTLKIQPAKLEDSAVYLCASSLFGTGHQGEQFFGPGTRLTVL.

Only one count was recorded for this clone. This sequence joins TRBV30 and TRBJ2-1, with TRBD2 identical over 13 bases. Germline loops: CDR1 GTSNPN, CDR2 SVGIG (reference sequence). V shed 7 bases and J 0 bases; nucleotides not matched to a gene: 9. The CDR3 loop spans 17 amino acids. CDR3 residues: CASGTSGIPFSYNEQFF. DNA for the CDR3: TGTGCCTCTGGGACTAGCGGGATTCCCTTCTCCTACAATGAGCAGTTCTTC.

J is TRBJ1-5 and V is TRBV7-8; D might be TRBD1 (6 bases). This CDR3 is 15 amino acids long. The germline V gene has CDR1 SGHVS and CDR2 FQNEAQ. Trimming left V 4 bases short and J 7 bases short, with 17 bases between. DNA of the CDR3: TGTGCCAGCAGCTCCAACAGGGCGGTACGGCAGCCCCAGCATTTT. Translation gives CASSSNRAVRQPQHF.

The chain joins TRBV7-3 to TRBJ2-3; 9 bases are a match to TRBD2. Per the germline V gene, CDR1 is SGHTA and CDR2 is FQGTGA. The CDR3 covers 16 residues. The V segment lost 3 bases and the J segment 2 bases; nucleotides outside the gene matches: 6. The CDR3 sequence is CASSLGTSLVTDTQYF. The CDR3 coding sequence is TGTGCCAGCAGCTTGGGGACTAGCCTGGTCACAGATACGCAGTATTTT.

The chain uses TRBV2 and TRBJ1-2; D perhaps matches TRBD1 (5 bases). V gave up 5 bases and J gave up 2 bases, with 15 bases separating them. This CDR3 spans 15 amino acids. Germline V CDR1 and CDR2: SNHLY, FYNNEI. The DNA for the CDR3 is TGTGCCAGCAGTCCGGGGGGAACCTTAAACTATGGCTACACCTTC. Encoded protein: CASSPGGTLNYGYTF.

The rearrangement uses TRBV4-1 and TRBJ1-1; 7 nucleotides agree with TRBD1. Trimming took 1 base from V and 5 from J; bases not matched to a gene: 4. Per the germline V gene, CDR1 is MGHRA and CDR2 is YSYEKL. CDR3 size: 14 residues. The CDR3 DNA follows: TGCGCCAGCAGCCAAGGACAGGGAGGAACTGAAGCTTTCTTT. This translates into CASSQGQGGTEAFF.

The CDR3 loop is CASSYAAGGPYNEQFF. CDR3 coding DNA: TGTGCCAGCAGTTACGCTGCGGGAGGGCCCTACAATGAGCAGTTCTTC. The chain combines TRBV6-5 with TRBJ2-1, with 9 bases that match TRBD2. The germline V gene has CDR1 MNHEY and CDR2 SVGAGI. This CDR3 has 16 residues. V lost 2 bases to trimming and J lost 2 bases; unmatched junction nucleotides: 4.

The chain has TRBV18 and TRBJ1-5; 8 positions agree with TRBD1. This CDR3 comprises 16 residues. Germline CDR1 reads KGHSH; CDR2 reads LQKENI. Unmatched junction bases numbered 8, after V lost 5 bases and J lost 2 bases. The CDR3 region has the DNA TGTGCCAGCTCAGCTACAGGGGGATGGGGCAATCAGCCCCAGCATTTT. Its protein product is CASSATGGWGNQPQHF.

Only a few counts were recorded for this clone. The J gene is TRBJ2-3, the V gene TRBV7-2, with D possibly TRBD2 on 5 matching bases. Germline CDR1 is SGHTA and CDR2 is FQGNSA. V was pared by 4 bases and J by 6 bases, with 11 bases between. The CDR3 is 13 amino acids. The CDR3 here is CASSSIRGDTQYF. The CDR3, as DNA: TGTGCCAGCAGCTCCATCCGAGGGGATACGCAGTATTTT.

The chain employs TRBV5-1 and TRBJ2-3, with D perhaps TRBD2 (5 bases). V was cut by 4 bases and J by 3 bases, with 15 bases left in between. Germline CDR1 and CDR2: SGHRS and YFSETQ. The CDR3 runs to 15 residues. The CDR3 protein is CASSPPRGRTDTQYF. The CDR3 DNA is TGCGCCAGCAGCCCTCCTCGAGGGAGAACAGATACGCAGTATTTT.

V gene TRBV7-9 combines with J gene TRBJ2-7; D unclear. Looked up from germline, CDR1 is SEHNR and CDR2 is FQNEAQ (reference sequence). Between the trimmed V and J ends, which lost 5 bases and 3 bases, there was a span of 14 bases. CDR3 length equals 14 residues. For the CDR3, the DNA is TGTGCCAGCAGCATATTAGAAAACAGCTACGAGCAGTACTTC. This encodes CASSILENSYEQYF.

This chain uses TRBV7-9 with TRBJ1-6, with unresolved D. Germline V CDR1 and CDR2: SEHNR, FQNEAQ (reference sequence). The CDR3 totals 17 residues. V was pared by 1 base and J by 3 bases, with 13 bases between. The CDR3 coding sequence is TGTGCCAGCAGCTTAGAGGTGTCGGCGGGCTATAATTCACCCCTCCACTTT. The encoded protein is CASSLEVSAGYNSPLHF. The full variable domain, with the rest looked up from reference TRBV7-9 and TRBJ1-6, is DTGVSQNPRHKITKRGQNVTFRCDPISEHNRLYWYRQTLGQGPEFLTYFQNEAQLEKSRLLSDRFSAERPKGSFSTLEIQRTEQGDSAMYLCASSLEVSAGYNSPLHFGNGTRLTVT.

This clone has a handful of counts. V usage is TRBV25-1 and J usage is TRBJ2-1; 9 nucleotides align to TRBD2. Germline V gene data show CDR1 as MGHDK and CDR2 as SYGVNS. Unmatched junction bases numbered 9, after V lost 3 bases and J lost 9 bases. The CDR3 is made up of 15 amino acids. CDR3: CASSETAGGGSEQFF. CDR3 DNA: TGTGCCAGCAGTGAGACCGCGGGAGGGGGGAGTGAGCAGTTCTTC.

The V and J genes are TRBV19 and TRBJ2-2; 7 nucleotides agree with TRBD1. The germline V gene encodes CDR1 LNHDA and CDR2 SQIVND (reference sequence). V was pared by 3 bases and J by 4 bases, with 5 bases of the junction left unmatched. The CDR3 runs to 15 residues. The CDR3 region is CASSMYRGSTGELFF. The CDR3 bases are TGTGCCAGTAGTATGTACAGGGGTAGCACCGGGGAGCTGTTTTTT.

J is TRBJ2-1 and V is TRBV28, with 14 bases matching TRBD2. The germline CDR1 and CDR2 sequences are MDHEN and SYDVKM. This CDR3 contains 15 residues. The ends lost 7 bases at V and 9 bases at J; junction bases unmatched: 8. The CDR3 DNA reads TGTGCCAGCACCAAAAATGGACTAGCGGGAGGTGAGCAGTTCTTC. Translated: CASTKNGLAGGEQFF.

This chain uses TRBV7-6 with TRBJ2-1, with D unclear. Germline CDR1 reads SGHVS; CDR2 reads FNYEAQ. The CDR3 totals 13 residues. The V gene lost 5 bases and the J gene lost 7 bases, with 12 bases spanning the gap. The chain's CDR3 is CASSANPGNEQFF. In DNA, the CDR3 is TGTGCCAGCAGCGCGAACCCCGGGAATGAGCAGTTCTTC.

The chain's CDR3 is CAATTGTGSGYTF. The CDR3 bases are TGTGCCGCCACGACCGGGACAGGGAGCGGCTACACCTTC. The chain carries TRBV30 and TRBJ1-2; TRBD1 aligns across 9 bases. The germline CDR1 and CDR2 sequences are GTSNPN and SVGIG (reference sequence). This CDR3 has 13 amino acids. V gave up 8 bases and J gave up 8 bases; unmatched junction bases: 12.

The chain joins TRBV7-6 to TRBJ2-3, with 9 bases fitting TRBD1. The length of the CDR3 is 16 residues. Germline CDR1 reads SGHVS; CDR2 reads FNYEAQ. J lost 8 bases, V lost 3 bases, and 12 bases had no gene match. The CDR3 DNA is TGTGCCAGCAGCTTCCGACCGGGACAGACAGGGGGTACGCAGTATTTT. It encodes CASSFRPGQTGGTQYF.

The V call is TRBV10-2, the J call TRBJ2-5; D is undetermined. The V and J ends lost 6 bases and 4 bases respectively, with 9 bases between them. CDR1 and CDR2 (germline): WSHSY, SAAADI. This CDR3 is built from 12 residues. Written as DNA, the CDR3 is TGCGCCAGCAGACCTACGCCAGAGACCCAGTACTTC. This translates into CASRPTPETQYF.

This chain joins TRBV5-4 and TRBJ2-2; a weak D match, TRBD2 (6 bases). CDR3 length: 15 residues. V lost 2 bases and J 1 base, leaving 9 bases between the germline ends. The germline V gene has CDR1 SGHNT and CDR2 YYREEE (reference sequence). The CDR3 loop is CASSFRSGNTGELFF. The CDR3 nucleotides are TGTGCCAGCAGCTTTCGTAGCGGGAACACCGGGGAGCTGTTTTTT.

V gene TRBV18 combines with J gene TRBJ1-4, with D possibly being TRBD1 (5 bases). V was pared by 8 bases and J by 6 bases, with 13 bases between. CDR3 length equals 13 residues. Germline V gene sequence: CDR1 KGHSH, CDR2 LQKENI. As DNA, the CDR3 is TGTGCCAGCCGTTCGGGGGGGGATGAAAAACTGTTTTTT. Its protein is CASRSGGDEKLFF.

The rearrangement uses TRBV4-2 and TRBJ1-4; TRBD1 matches 7 bases. CDR1 is LGHNA, CDR2 YNFKEQ, per germline. J gave up 4 bases and V 1 base, and 3 bases lay outside the gene matches. There are 15 residues in the CDR3. This chain's CDR3 is CASSQADRNNEKLFF. For the CDR3, the DNA is TGTGCCAGCAGCCAAGCGGACAGGAATAATGAAAAACTGTTTTTT.

The chain employs TRBV18 and TRBJ1-1, with a tentative D call TRBD1 (5 bases). The V gene's germline CDR1 is KGHSH and CDR2 LQKENI. CDR3 length: 14 amino acids. V was cut by 3 bases and J by 3 bases, with 11 bases left in between. CDR3 region: CASSPTGGDTEAFF. CDR3 sequence (DNA): TGTGCCAGCTCACCTACTGGGGGGGACACTGAAGCTTTCTTT.

The chain couples TRBV5-1 to TRBJ2-2; 13 positions match TRBD2. CDR1 SGHRS and CDR2 YFSETQ come from the germline V gene. J lost 3 bases, V lost 4 bases, and 12 bases had no gene match. This CDR3 region has 19 residues. Written as DNA, the CDR3 is TGCGCCAGCAGCGGGGTGACTAGCGGGGGGTCGATATACACCGGGGAGCTGTTTTTT. Residues: CASSGVTSGGSIYTGELFF.